Presented here are 4 T cell receptor beta chains from one specimen sequenced in a study of T cell changes during pregnancy in multiple sclerosis. Using immunoSEQ multiplex PCR, the repertoire was profiled, and TCRdb retains in-frame clones only, with some absent. This sample carries about 68,000 clones, about nine tenths of them seen once, and the ten largest clones take about 1.5%. Sequenced here: peripheral blood, sampled in the third trimester of pregnancy. These receptors all stem from a female donor with multiple sclerosis, enrolled in a pregnancy study.

The rearrangement uses TRBV30 and TRBJ1-2; 10 bases line up with TRBD1. V lost 5 bases, J lost 5 bases, and 8 bases stayed unmatched. Per the germline V gene, CDR1 is GTSNPN and CDR2 is SVGIG (reference sequence). The length of the CDR3 is 14 residues. The DNA of the CDR3 is TGTGCCTGGCTCTCCGGACAGGGGGTATATGGCTACACCTTC. This encodes CAWLSGQGVYGYTF.

The chain couples TRBV30 to TRBJ1-4; maybe TRBD1 (5 bases). V gave up 5 bases and J gave up 5 bases, with 15 bases separating them. The CDR3 consists of 14 residues. Germline CDR1 and CDR2: GTSNPN and SVGIG (reference sequence). The CDR3 DNA follows: TGTGCCTGGGGGACCGGGACTGGGAATGAAAAACTGTTTTTT. This translates into CAWGTGTGNEKLFF.

This chain connects TRBV10-2 to TRBJ2-1; TRBD2 matches at 7 bases. V was pared by 4 bases and J by 7 bases, with 13 bases of the junction left unmatched. CDR1 and CDR2 from the germline V gene are WSHSY and SAAADI. The CDR3 contains 16 residues. The CDR3 sequence: CASSAFSGAMMNEQFF. DNA of the CDR3: TGCGCCAGCAGTGCCTTCAGCGGGGCGATGATGAATGAGCAGTTCTTC.

This clone has more than one count but fewer than ten. V gene TRBV11-3 combines with J gene TRBJ1-1, with D uncertain. V dropped 5 bases and J dropped 0 bases, with 16 bases sitting between them. The length of the CDR3 is 16 residues. CDR1 and CDR2 from the germline V gene are SGHNT and YENEEA. The CDR3 loop is CASSPGEGSMNTEAFF. CDR3 DNA: TGTGCCAGCAGCCCTGGGGAGGGCAGCATGAACACTGAAGCTTTCTTT.